The table lists the clone carrying this TCR beta chain with many counts. The time point was: newly diagnosed GD, antithyroid drugs for less than 3 months. Extracted RNA from PBMCs served as the source of the TCR library. Per the germline V gene, CDR1 is SGHTA and CDR2 is FQGNSA. The CDR3 extends over 14 amino acids. V trimming: 7 bases; J trimming: 4 bases; junction bases outside the gene matches: 6. These data belong to a study of regulatory T cells in long-lasting Graves disease. Investigators prepared the TCR beta libraries by applying iRepertoire HTBI primers and Arm-PCR of CDR3 regions. TCRdb re-called the multiplex PCR reads through MiXCR, storing one row per CDR3 protein. Among 350,000 to 450,000 distinct CDR3 sequences, over 9.5% were seen once, and the ten largest hold approximately 20%. These data also featured in a second study, about T cells in Graves' hyperthyroidism and ophthalmopathy.

The TCR was taken from a woman aged 18-35 years with Graves disease. Sequences were derived from peripheral blood mononuclear cells (PBMCs), sampled at new diagnosis, from a patient treated with antithyroid drugs. This rearrangement joins TRBV7-2 to TRBJ2-5; 10 bases align to TRBD2. The CDR3 nucleotides read TGTGCCAGCACTCCCCAGCGGGGGGGAGAGACCCAGTACTTC. Translation gives CASTPQRGGETQYF.